Listed below are T cell receptor beta chains from one sample, sequenced in a study of blood T cell repertoires in COVID-19. Libraries were prepared by immunoSEQ multiplex PCR; TCRdb keeps only in-frame clonotypes and omits some of them. In the table there are roughly 250,000 clones, 70% to 90% of which are singletons. The sequencing sample was made of peripheral blood. The receptors were sampled from a human donor with COVID-19, enrolled during active disease. The donor label of this sample is uncertain. Each CDR3 is given with its conserved first and last residue. Fields, in order: J gene, clone size, V gene, D gene, CDR3 protein, CDR3 DNA. A D gene is named only where the DNA matches it firmly. Size tells how often a clone was seen (once, few, many) or the class of an expanded clone, and some rows leave it out.

>TRBJ1-5|-|TRBV5-1|TRBD1
CASSWTGDEKPQHF
TGCGCCAGCAGCTGGACAGGGGATGAAAAGCCCCAGCATTTT
>TRBJ1-1|-|TRBV29-1|-
CSVEEPRGTEAFF
TGCAGCGTTGAAGAGCCCAGAGGGACTGAAGCTTTCTTT
>TRBJ1-2|-|TRBV10-3|TRBD1
CAISEFTGGPYGYTF
TGTGCCATCAGTGAGTTTACAGGGGGGCCCTATGGCTACACCTTC
>TRBJ1-3|-|TRBV9|-
CASSVTGQLVSGNTIYF
TGTGCCAGCAGCGTAACCGGACAGCTCGTCTCTGGAAACACCATATATTTT
>TRBJ1-6|-|TRBV27|-
CASRLGGGPDNSPLHF
TGTGCCAGCAGATTAGGGGGGGGACCCGATAATTCACCCCTCCACTTT
>TRBJ2-7|once|TRBV9|TRBD2
CASSAGGVDSSYEQYF
TGTGCCAGCAGCGCTGGGGGGGTGGACTCATCCTACGAGCAGTACTTC
>TRBJ2-3|-|TRBV6-5|TRBD2
CASSPGGGRADTQYF
TGTGCCAGCAGCCCCGGGGGGGGGCGTGCAGATACGCAGTATTTT
>TRBJ2-5|-|TRBV5-4|TRBD2
CASSLEGRAEETQYF
TGTGCCAGCAGCTTGGAGGGGAGGGCCGAGGAGACCCAGTACTTC
>TRBJ2-3|-|TRBV11-2|TRBD1
CASKPTGGTSTDTQYF
TGTGCCAGCAAACCCACAGGGGGAACGAGCACAGATACGCAGTATTTT
>TRBJ2-2|few|TRBV7-9|-
CASSPLEGTGELFF
TGTGCCAGCAGCCCGCTGGAGGGCACCGGGGAGCTGTTTTTT
>TRBJ1-4|-|TRBV20-1|-
CSARRQDELFF
TGCAGTGCTCGTAGACAGGACGAACTGTTTTTT